This TCR beta chain came from a study of regulatory T cells in long-lasting Graves disease. The sample's time point: newly diagnosed GD, antithyroid drugs for less than 3 months. Isolated PBMC RNA provided the starting material for the TCR library. This clonotype has ten or more counts. Combining iRepertoire HTBI primers with Arm-PCR of CDR3 regions, the authors built TCR beta libraries. MiXCR, run by TCRdb on the multiplex PCR reads, gives a single entry per CDR3 protein. Among around 500,000 distinct CDR3 sequences listed, roughly a sixth were seen once. The V and J ends lost 5 bases and 0 bases respectively, with 13 bases between them. This CDR3 has 15 amino acids. These data also formed part of another study, on T cells in Graves' hyperthyroidism and ophthalmopathy.

V gene TRBV12-3 or TRBV12-4 combines with J gene TRBJ1-1; D is undetermined. The sequence was collected from a woman aged 40-65 years with Graves disease. The sample consisted of peripheral blood mononuclear cells (PBMCs), taken at new diagnosis, from a patient treated with antithyroid drugs. As DNA, the CDR3 is TGTGCCAGCAGTCCCCTCCATGCGGTGAACACTGAAGCTTTCTTT. This gives the protein CASSPLHAVNTEAFF.